A selection of T cell receptor beta chains follows, all from one sample in a study of T cells after yellow fever vaccination. TCRdb re-analysed the 5' RACE reads in MiXCR, keeping a single row per CDR3 protein. This sample has about 32,000 distinct CDR3 sequences, with approximately 6.6% found just once. The specimen was PBMCs, either bulk or a sorted T-cell subset (CD4+, CD8+, memory, or dextramer-sorted; not recorded which), collected on the day of the first yellow fever vaccination. The receptors come from a man between 18 and 29 years old who received the YFV17D yellow fever vaccine. CDR3s include the opening cysteine and the closing phenylalanine or tryptophan. Fields, in order: clone size, CDR3 length, J gene, V gene, D gene, CDR3 protein, CDR3 DNA. The D gene is left open where the match is weak. Rows may omit the clone size; those that give it use once, few, many or a size class.

size: NA
length: 14
J: TRBJ1-6
V: TRBV27
D: NA
CDR3: CASSFQPYNSPLHF
DNA: TGTGCCAGCAGTTTTCAACCCTATAATTCACCCCTCCACTTT

size: many
length: 15
J: TRBJ2-2
V: TRBV12-3/TRBV12-4
D: TRBD1
CDR3: CASSTPDRGTGELFF
DNA: TGTGCCAGCAGTACCCCGGACAGGGGCACCGGGGAGCTGTTTTTT

size: many
length: 15
J: TRBJ2-4
V: TRBV4-2
D: NA
CDR3: CASSQAPGVENIQYF
DNA: TGTGCCAGCAGCCAAGCTCCTGGGGTAGAGAACATTCAGTACTTC

size: NA
length: 14
J: TRBJ2-5
V: TRBV5-5
D: TRBD2
CDR3: CASSSLAGQETQYF
DNA: TGTGCCAGCAGCTCGCTAGCGGGGCAAGAGACCCAGTACTTC

size: many
length: 14
J: TRBJ2-1
V: TRBV28
D: NA
CDR3: CASTTGGSYNEQFF
DNA: TGTGCCAGTACTACCGGGGGATCCTACAATGAGCAGTTCTTC

size: many
length: 13
J: TRBJ1-2
V: TRBV5-6
D: NA
CDR3: CASSRDVNYGYTF
DNA: TGTGCCAGCAGCCGGGACGTGAACTATGGCTACACCTTC

size: many
length: 13
J: TRBJ1-2
V: TRBV5-6
D: NA
CDR3: CASSLPGAGGYTF
DNA: TGTGCCAGCAGCTTGCCAGGCGCGGGCGGCTACACCTTC

size: many
length: 14
J: TRBJ1-1
V: TRBV18
D: NA
CDR3: CASSSQGLNTEAFF
DNA: TGTGCCAGCTCCTCCCAGGGACTGAACACTGAAGCTTTCTTT

size: many
length: 16
J: TRBJ2-5
V: TRBV11-2
D: NA
CDR3: CASSPLRGGLQETQYF
DNA: TGTGCCAGCAGCCCCCTCAGGGGGGGCCTCCAAGAGACCCAGTACTTC

size: few
length: 15
J: TRBJ2-1
V: TRBV9
D: TRBD1
CDR3: CASSVAGQGDNEQFF
DNA: TGTGCCAGCAGCGTTGCCGGACAGGGGGACAATGAGCAGTTCTTC

size: many
length: 17
J: TRBJ1-2
V: TRBV7-2
D: NA
CDR3: CASRPPSTVVLNYGYTF
DNA: TGTGCCAGCAGACCCCCGAGCACAGTGGTTTTGAACTATGGCTACACCTTC

size: few
length: 12
J: TRBJ2-1
V: TRBV2
D: TRBD2
CDR3: CASSDPGGRAFF
DNA: TGTGCCAGCAGTGACCCGGGGGGGAGGGCGTTCTTC

size: many
length: 14
J: TRBJ1-6
V: TRBV12-3/TRBV12-4
D: TRBD1
CDR3: CASRDRASGSPLHF
DNA: TGTGCCAGCCGAGACAGGGCCTCGGGATCACCCCTCCACTTT

size: few
length: 13
J: TRBJ1-2
V: TRBV2
D: NA
CDR3: CASSRDGNYGYTF
DNA: TGTGCCAGCAGTAGGGACGGGAACTATGGCTACACCTTC

size: many
length: 13
J: TRBJ2-7
V: TRBV3-1
D: NA
CDR3: CASSQFRGPEQYF
DNA: TGTGCCAGCAGCCAATTTAGGGGTCCCGAGCAGTACTTC

size: many
length: 15
J: TRBJ2-5
V: TRBV5-4
D: TRBD2
CDR3: CASSLPTGGQETQYF
DNA: TGTGCCAGCAGCTTGCCCACGGGGGGGCAAGAGACCCAGTACTTC

size: many
length: 12
J: TRBJ1-1
V: TRBV4-1
D: NA
CDR3: CASSHPYGGAFF
DNA: TGCGCCAGCAGCCACCCCTACGGCGGTGCTTTCTTT

size: NA
length: 15
J: TRBJ2-1
V: TRBV20-1
D: NA
CDR3: CSARDERRGFTEQFF
DNA: TGCAGTGCTAGAGATGAGCGGCGGGGTTTTACTGAGCAGTTCTTC

size: many
length: 16
J: TRBJ1-5
V: TRBV18
D: NA
CDR3: CASSETGMSGNQPQHF
DNA: TGTGCCAGCTCAGAAACCGGGATGTCGGGCAATCAGCCCCAGCATTTT

size: NA
length: 14
J: TRBJ1-1
V: TRBV7-2
D: NA
CDR3: CASSLVGGNTEAFF
DNA: TGTGCCAGCAGCTTAGTGGGGGGAAACACTGAAGCTTTCTTT

size: many
length: 16
J: TRBJ1-4
V: TRBV5-1
D: NA
CDR3: CASSLAGPATNEKLFF
DNA: TGCGCCAGCAGCCTCGCCGGACCCGCAACTAATGAAAAACTGTTTTTT

size: many
length: 14
J: TRBJ1-1
V: TRBV6-5
D: NA
CDR3: CASSYSWRNTEAFF
DNA: TGTGCCAGCAGTTACTCATGGCGCAACACTGAAGCTTTCTTT

size: many
length: 20
J: TRBJ2-1
V: TRBV12-3/TRBV12-4
D: TRBD1
CDR3: CASTISPGQGDGYAYNEQFF
DNA: TGTGCCAGCACCATCTCTCCGGGACAGGGAGATGGTTACGCATACAATGAGCAGTTCTTC

size: many
length: 16
J: TRBJ2-1
V: TRBV20-1
D: TRBD2
CDR3: CSVPNIAGGAYNEQFF
DNA: TGCAGTGTGCCAAATATAGCGGGGGGCGCCTACAATGAGCAGTTCTTC

size: many
length: 15
J: TRBJ2-2
V: TRBV7-2
D: TRBD2
CDR3: CASSPRGGPTGELFF
DNA: TGTGCCAGCAGCCCGCGGGGGGGCCCCACCGGGGAGCTGTTTTTT

size: many
length: 13
J: TRBJ1-1
V: TRBV2
D: NA
CDR3: CASSVVENTEAFF
DNA: TGTGCCAGCAGTGTGGTAGAGAACACTGAAGCTTTCTTT

size: NA
length: 16
J: TRBJ2-1
V: TRBV4-3
D: TRBD2
CDR3: CASSQEAGSSYNEQFF
DNA: TGCGCCAGCAGCCAAGAAGCGGGGAGCTCCTACAATGAGCAGTTCTTC